This TCR beta chain was sequenced for a study of blood T cell repertoires in COVID-19. Study summary: Some COVID-19 samples were acute and others convalescent; all came from the United States, Italy and Spain. T cells, B-cell-depleted T cells, or PBMCs supplied cDNA or gDNA.

Authors' processing steps: Quantification of nucleated cells was approximated via reference gene primer amplification. The assay was immunoSEQ multiplex PCR, and TCRdb's table has in-frame clones only and misses some. For V, J and clone size, that table is used; D and trimming come from the DNA. The sample gives 300,000 to 400,000 clones, more than 75% of which show up once; around 3% is in the top ten. Sequencing was performed on peripheral blood. The receptor's source is a human donor in a cohort sampled during active COVID-19.

The CDR3 bases are TGTGCCAGCAGCGGAGGACAGAGCAATCAGCCCCAGCATTTT. This codes for CASSGGQSNQPQHF. The rearrangement links TRBV7-8 to TRBJ1-5; D is possibly TRBD1 (6 bases). Germline V CDR1 and CDR2: SGHVS, FQNEAQ. The CDR3 extends over 14 amino acids. Trimming cost V 5 bases and J 1 base, with 9 bases left between them.